This T cell receptor (beta chain) was identified during a study of PD-1 blockade in classical Hodgkin lymphoma. CDR1 and CDR2 (germline): MGHRA, YSYEKL. The CDR3 contains 17 residues. The V end was cut by 4 bases, the J end by 0 bases, with 19 bases between. There was relapse after autologous stem cell transplantation in every patient, and there was variation in brentuximab vedotin exposure. The method was immunoSEQ multiplex PCR; TCRdb's version includes in-frame clones alone and lacks a portion of them. The repertoire has about 37,000 clones, around 80% of them found once; the top ten carry roughly 15%.

This sample comprised peripheral blood mononuclear cells (PBMCs), obtained before the second cycle of nivolumab. The sequence was obtained from a human donor with classical Hodgkin lymphoma. The chain recombines TRBV4-1 with TRBJ2-7; the D gene is possibly TRBD2 (7 bases). The CDR3 DNA is TGCGCCAGCAGCCTAGAAGGGGGGGACGCCGACTCCTACGAGCAGTACTTC. Translated, it gives CASSLEGGDADSYEQYF.